The entry that follows covers one T cell receptor (beta chain) sequence. CDR3 length: 13 residues. V dropped 1 base and J dropped 9 bases, with 12 bases sitting between them. CDR1 and CDR2 (germline): MGHDK, SYGVNS. The data are from a study of control samples from healthy donors and cancer patients. Profiled with immunoSEQ multiplex PCR; TCRdb holds only in-frame clones, not every one. The table records just over 150,000 clones, about 94% of them present only once. The chain is built from TRBV25-1 and TRBJ1-1; D is possibly TRBD1 (5 bases). The source material was blood. This sequence was found in a woman between 40 and 50 years old in good health. The CDR3 sequence is CASSESGREKAFF. CDR3 coding DNA: TGTGCCAGCAGTGAATCGGGACGGGAGAAAGCTTTCTTT.